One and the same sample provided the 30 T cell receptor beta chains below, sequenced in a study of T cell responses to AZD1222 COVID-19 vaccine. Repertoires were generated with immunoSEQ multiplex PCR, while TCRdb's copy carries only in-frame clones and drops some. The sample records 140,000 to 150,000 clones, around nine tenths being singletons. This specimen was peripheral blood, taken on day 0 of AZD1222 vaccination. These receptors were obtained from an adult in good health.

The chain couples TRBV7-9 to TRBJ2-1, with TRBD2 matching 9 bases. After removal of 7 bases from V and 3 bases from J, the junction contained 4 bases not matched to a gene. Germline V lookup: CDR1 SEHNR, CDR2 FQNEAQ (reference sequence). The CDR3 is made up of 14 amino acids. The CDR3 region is CASTKRGDYNEQFF. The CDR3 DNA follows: TGTGCCAGCACCAAGCGGGGGGACTACAATGAGCAGTTCTTC.

For the CDR3, the DNA is TGTGCCAGCAGCGCTGACAGTAGCAATCAGCCCCAGCATTTT. It translates to CASSADSSNQPQHF. J is TRBJ1-5 and V is TRBV9; D possibly corresponds to TRBD1 (5 bases). V dropped 3 bases and J dropped 0 bases, with 7 bases sitting between them. In germline, CDR1 is SGDLS, CDR2 YYNGEE. The CDR3 loop spans 14 amino acids.

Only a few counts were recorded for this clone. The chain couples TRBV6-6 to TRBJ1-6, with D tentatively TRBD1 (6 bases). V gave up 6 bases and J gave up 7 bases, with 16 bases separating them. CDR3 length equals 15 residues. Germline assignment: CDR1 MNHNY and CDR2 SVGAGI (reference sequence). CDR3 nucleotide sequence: TGTGCCAGCAGCGCACAGGGCGTAAAAAATTCACCCCTCCACTTT. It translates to CASSAQGVKNSPLHF.

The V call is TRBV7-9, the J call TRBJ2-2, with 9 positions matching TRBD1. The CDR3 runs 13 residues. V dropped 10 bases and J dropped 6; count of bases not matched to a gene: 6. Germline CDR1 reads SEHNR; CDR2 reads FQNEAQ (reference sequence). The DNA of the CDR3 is TGTGCCACCGGGACAGGGTTCCCCGGGGAGCTGTTTTTT. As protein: CATGTGFPGELFF.

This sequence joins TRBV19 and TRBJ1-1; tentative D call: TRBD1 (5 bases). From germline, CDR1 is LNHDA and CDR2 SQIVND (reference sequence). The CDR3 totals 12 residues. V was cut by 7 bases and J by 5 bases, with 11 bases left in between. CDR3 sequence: CASNWGGTEAFF. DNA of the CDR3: TGTGCCAGTAATTGGGGCGGAACTGAAGCTTTCTTT.

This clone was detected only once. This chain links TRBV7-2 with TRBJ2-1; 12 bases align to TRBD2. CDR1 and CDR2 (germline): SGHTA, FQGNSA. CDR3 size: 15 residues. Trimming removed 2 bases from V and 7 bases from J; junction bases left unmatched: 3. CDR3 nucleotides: TGTGCCAGCAGCTTACTAGCGGGGGGGCAAAATGAGCAGTTCTTC. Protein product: CASSLLAGGQNEQFF.

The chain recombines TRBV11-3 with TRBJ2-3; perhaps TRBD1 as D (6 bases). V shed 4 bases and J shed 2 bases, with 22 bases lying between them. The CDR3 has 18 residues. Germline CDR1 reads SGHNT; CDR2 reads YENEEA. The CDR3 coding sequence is TGTGCCAGCAGCTCCCGAGGGTCCGGGACACCGGCCACAGATACGCAGTATTTT. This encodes CASSSRGSGTPATDTQYF.

The CDR3 loop reads CASSLGRGNSGNTIYF. CDR3 DNA: TGTGCCAGCAGCTTAGGCCGTGGCAATTCTGGAAACACCATATATTTT. The J gene is TRBJ1-3, the V gene TRBV13; D remains ambiguous. Germline values: CDR1 PRHDT, CDR2 FYEKMQ (reference sequence). The CDR3 is made up of 16 amino acids. The V end lost 0 bases, the J end lost 1 base, and 10 bases lay between the germline ends.

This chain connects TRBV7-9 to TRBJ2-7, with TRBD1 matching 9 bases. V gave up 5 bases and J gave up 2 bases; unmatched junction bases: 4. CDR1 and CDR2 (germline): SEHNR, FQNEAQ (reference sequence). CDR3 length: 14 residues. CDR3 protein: CASSPGQGTYEQYF. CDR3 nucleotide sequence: TGTGCCAGCAGCCCCGGACAGGGGACCTACGAGCAGTACTTC.

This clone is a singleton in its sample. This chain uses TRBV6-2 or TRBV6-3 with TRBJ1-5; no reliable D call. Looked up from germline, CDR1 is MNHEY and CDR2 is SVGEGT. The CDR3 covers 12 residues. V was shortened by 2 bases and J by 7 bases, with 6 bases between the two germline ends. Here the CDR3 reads CASSYRQQPQHF. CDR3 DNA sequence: TGTGCCAGCAGTTACCGGCAGCAGCCCCAGCATTTT.

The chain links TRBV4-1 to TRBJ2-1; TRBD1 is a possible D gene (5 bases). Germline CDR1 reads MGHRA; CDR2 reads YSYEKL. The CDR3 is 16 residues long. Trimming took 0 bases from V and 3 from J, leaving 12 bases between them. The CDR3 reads CASSQDGREGYNEQFF. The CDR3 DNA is TGCGCCAGCAGCCAAGATGGCAGGGAAGGCTACAATGAGCAGTTCTTC.

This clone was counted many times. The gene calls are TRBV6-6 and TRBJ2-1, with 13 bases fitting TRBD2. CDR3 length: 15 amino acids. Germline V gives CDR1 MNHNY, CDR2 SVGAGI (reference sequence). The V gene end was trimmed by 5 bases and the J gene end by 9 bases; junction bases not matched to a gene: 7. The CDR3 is CASSNGLAGAGEQFF. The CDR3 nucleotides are TGTGCCAGCAGTAACGGACTAGCGGGGGCAGGTGAGCAGTTCTTC.

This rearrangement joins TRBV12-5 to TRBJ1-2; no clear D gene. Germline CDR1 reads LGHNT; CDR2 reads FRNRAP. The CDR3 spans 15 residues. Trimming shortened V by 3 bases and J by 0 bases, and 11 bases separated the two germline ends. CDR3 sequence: CASGFTILANYGYTF. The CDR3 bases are TGTGCTAGTGGTTTTACTATCCTGGCTAACTATGGCTACACCTTC.

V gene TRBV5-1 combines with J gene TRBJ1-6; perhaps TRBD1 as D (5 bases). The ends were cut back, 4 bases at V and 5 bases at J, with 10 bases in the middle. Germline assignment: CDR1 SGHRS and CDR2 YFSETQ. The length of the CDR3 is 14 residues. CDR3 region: CASSRRVDNSPLHF. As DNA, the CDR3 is TGCGCCAGCAGCCGCAGGGTCGATAATTCACCCCTCCACTTT.

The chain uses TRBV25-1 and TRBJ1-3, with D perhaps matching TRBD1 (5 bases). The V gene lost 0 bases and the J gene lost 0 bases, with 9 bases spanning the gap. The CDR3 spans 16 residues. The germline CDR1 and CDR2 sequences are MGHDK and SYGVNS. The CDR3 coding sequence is TGTGCCAGCAGTGAATATAAGGGGTTCTCTGGAAACACCATATATTTT. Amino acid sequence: CASSEYKGFSGNTIYF.

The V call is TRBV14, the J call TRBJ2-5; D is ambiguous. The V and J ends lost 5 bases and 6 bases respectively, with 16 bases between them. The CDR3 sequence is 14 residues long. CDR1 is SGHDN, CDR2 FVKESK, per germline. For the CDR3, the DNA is TGTGCCAGCAGCTTGGGATACGTGGCGAAGACCCAGTACTTC. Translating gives CASSLGYVAKTQYF.

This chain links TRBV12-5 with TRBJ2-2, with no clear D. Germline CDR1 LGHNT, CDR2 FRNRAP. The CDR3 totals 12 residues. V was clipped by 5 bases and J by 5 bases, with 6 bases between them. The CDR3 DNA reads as TGTGCTAGTGGTACGGAGACCGGGGAGCTGTTTTTT. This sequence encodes CASGTETGELFF.

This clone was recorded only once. Here the CDR3 DNA reads TGTGCCAGCAGTTACCGATTGGTAGAGCGGGAAGGGGGCACAGATACGCAGTATTTT. It translates to CASSYRLVEREGGTDTQYF. The gene calls are TRBV28 and TRBJ2-3; 7 bases agree with TRBD2. Looked up from germline, CDR1 is MDHEN and CDR2 is SYDVKM. This CDR3 has 19 residues. V dropped 4 bases and J dropped 1; count of bases not matched to a gene: 17. Looking up the rest from reference TRBV28 and TRBJ2-3 gives the full variable domain: DVKVTQSSRYLVKRTGEKVFLECVQDMDHENMFWYRQDPGLGLRLIYFSYDVKMKEKGDIPEGYSVSREKKERFSLILESASTNQTSMYLCASSYRLVEREGGTDTQYFGPGTRLTVL.

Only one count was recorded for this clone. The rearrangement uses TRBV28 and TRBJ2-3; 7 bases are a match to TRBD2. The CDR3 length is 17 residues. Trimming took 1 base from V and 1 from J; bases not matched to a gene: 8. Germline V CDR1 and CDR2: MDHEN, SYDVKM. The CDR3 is CASSLSGLAEGTDTQYF. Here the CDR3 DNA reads TGTGCCAGCAGTTTATCAGGTCTAGCGGAGGGCACAGATACGCAGTATTTT.

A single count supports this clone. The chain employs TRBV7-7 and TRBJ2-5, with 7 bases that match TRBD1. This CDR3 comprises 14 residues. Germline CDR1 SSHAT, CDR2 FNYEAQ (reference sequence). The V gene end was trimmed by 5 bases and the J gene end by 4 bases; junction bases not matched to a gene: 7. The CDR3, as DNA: TGTGCCAGCAGCGTGACAGGGCTTGGAGAGACCCAGTACTTC. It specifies CASSVTGLGETQYF.

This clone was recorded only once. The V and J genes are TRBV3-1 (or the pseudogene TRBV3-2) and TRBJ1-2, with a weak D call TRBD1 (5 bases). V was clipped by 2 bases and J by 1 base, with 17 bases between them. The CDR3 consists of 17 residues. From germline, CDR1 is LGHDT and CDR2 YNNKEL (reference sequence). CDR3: CASSQRSGPPSNYGYTF. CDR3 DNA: TGTGCCAGCAGCCAACGGTCAGGGCCCCCGAGTAACTATGGCTACACCTTC.

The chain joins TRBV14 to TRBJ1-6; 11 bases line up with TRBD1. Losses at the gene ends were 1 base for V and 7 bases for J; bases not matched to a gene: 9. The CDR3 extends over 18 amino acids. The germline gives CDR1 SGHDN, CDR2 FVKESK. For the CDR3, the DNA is TGTGCCAGCAGCCAAGGTAAGGACAGGGGGCCTACCAATTCACCCCTCCACTTT. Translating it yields CASSQGKDRGPTNSPLHF.

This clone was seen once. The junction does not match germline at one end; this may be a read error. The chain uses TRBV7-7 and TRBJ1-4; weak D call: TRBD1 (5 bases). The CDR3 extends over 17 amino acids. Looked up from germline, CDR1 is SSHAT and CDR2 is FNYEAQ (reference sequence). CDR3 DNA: TGTGCTAGCAGCTTGGGCCCAAGGGGAACAACTAATGAAAAACTGTTTTTT. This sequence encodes CASSLGPRGTTNEKLFF.

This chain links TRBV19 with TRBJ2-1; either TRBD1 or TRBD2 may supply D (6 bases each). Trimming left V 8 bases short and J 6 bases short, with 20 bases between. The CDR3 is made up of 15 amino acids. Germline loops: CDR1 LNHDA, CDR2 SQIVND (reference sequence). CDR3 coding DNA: TGTGCCAGTGGGTACGGGGGTAAAGGGGGCAATGAGCAGTTCTTC. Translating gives CASGYGGKGGNEQFF. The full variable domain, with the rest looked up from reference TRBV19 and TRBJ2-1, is DGGITQSPKYLFRKEGQNVTLSCEQNLNHDAMYWYRQDPGQGLRLIYYSQIVNDFQKGDIAEGYSVSREKKESFPLTVTSAQKNPTAFYLCASGYGGKGGNEQFFGPGTRLTVL.

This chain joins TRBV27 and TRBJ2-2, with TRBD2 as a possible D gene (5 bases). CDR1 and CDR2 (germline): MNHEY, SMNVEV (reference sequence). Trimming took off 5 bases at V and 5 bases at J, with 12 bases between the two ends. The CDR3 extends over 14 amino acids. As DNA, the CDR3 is TGTGCCAGCAGTCCCCCGGGCGGGACCGGGGAGCTGTTTTTT. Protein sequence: CASSPPGGTGELFF.

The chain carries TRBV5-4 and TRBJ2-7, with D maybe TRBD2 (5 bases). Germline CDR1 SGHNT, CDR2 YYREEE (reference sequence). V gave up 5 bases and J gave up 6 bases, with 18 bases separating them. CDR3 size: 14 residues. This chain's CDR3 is CASREAAYGGEQYF. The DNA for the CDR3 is TGTGCCAGCAGAGAGGCTGCTTATGGAGGCGAGCAGTACTTC.

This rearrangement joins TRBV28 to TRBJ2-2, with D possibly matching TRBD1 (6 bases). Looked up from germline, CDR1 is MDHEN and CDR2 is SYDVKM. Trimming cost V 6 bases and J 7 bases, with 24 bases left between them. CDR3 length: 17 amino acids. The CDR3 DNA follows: TGTGCCAGCAGCCTTGCACCCCAGACAGGAAAAAGCGGGGAGCTGTTTTTT. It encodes CASSLAPQTGKSGELFF.

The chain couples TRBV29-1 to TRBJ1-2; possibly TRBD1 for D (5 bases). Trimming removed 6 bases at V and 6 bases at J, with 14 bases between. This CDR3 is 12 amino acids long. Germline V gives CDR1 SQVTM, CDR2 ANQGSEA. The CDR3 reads CSVTHPGDGYTF. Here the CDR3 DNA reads TGCAGCGTCACCCACCCGGGGGATGGCTACACCTTC.

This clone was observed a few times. This chain's CDR3 is CASSQAYRVSFSYEQYF. The CDR3 nucleotides are TGCGCCAGCAGCCAAGCTTACAGGGTCAGCTTCTCCTACGAGCAGTACTTC. This chain joins TRBV4-3 and TRBJ2-7; a weak D match, TRBD1 (6 bases). V was pared by 1 base and J by 0 bases, with 16 bases between. CDR1 LGHNA and CDR2 YSLEER come from the germline V gene. This CDR3 spans 17 amino acids.

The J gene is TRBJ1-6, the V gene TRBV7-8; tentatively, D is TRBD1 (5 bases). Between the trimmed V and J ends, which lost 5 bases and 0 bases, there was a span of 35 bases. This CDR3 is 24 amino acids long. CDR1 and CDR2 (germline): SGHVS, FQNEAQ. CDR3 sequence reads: CASSPRARGRGESGARSYNSPLHF. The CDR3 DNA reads TGTGCCAGCAGCCCAAGGGCACGAGGTAGGGGCGAAAGTGGAGCTCGCTCCTATAATTCACCCCTCCACTTT.